The 13 T cell receptor beta chains below were found in one sample sequenced in a study of blood T cell repertoires in COVID-19. The method was immunoSEQ multiplex PCR; TCRdb's version includes in-frame clones alone and lacks a portion of them. This sample yields fewer than 150,000 clones, of which around four fifths are seen a single time; approximately 11% belongs to the top ten. Sequencing was done on a sample of peripheral blood. These receptors originate from a man in his fifties or sixties who had recovered from COVID-19.

The chain joins TRBV28 to TRBJ1-1; D unresolved. Trimming stripped 2 bases from V and 4 bases from J, with 11 bases between. CDR3 length: 14 amino acids. Per germline, CDR1 MDHEN and CDR2 SYDVKM. The CDR3 sequence is CASSLPDGFTEAFF. The DNA for the CDR3 is TGTGCCAGCAGTTTACCCGACGGGTTCACTGAAGCTTTCTTT. Full variable domain (outside the CDR3, taken from reference TRBV28 and TRBJ1-1): DVKVTQSSRYLVKRTGEKVFLECVQDMDHENMFWYRQDPGLGLRLIYFSYDVKMKEKGDIPEGYSVSREKKERFSLILESASTNQTSMYLCASSLPDGFTEAFFGQGTRLTVV.

This clone was counted only a few times. The chain recombines TRBV11-2 with TRBJ1-3, with 9 bases identical to TRBD1. CDR3 length: 16 residues. Unmatched junction bases numbered 9, after V lost 5 bases and J lost 4 bases. The germline CDR1 and CDR2 sequences are SGHAT and FQNNGV. The chain's CDR3 is CASSTSGTGLGNTIYF. The CDR3 DNA reads as TGTGCCAGCAGCACCTCCGGGACAGGGTTAGGAAACACCATATATTTT.

This chain links TRBV28 with TRBJ2-7; 11 bases match TRBD1. This CDR3 is 15 amino acids long. Losses at the gene ends were 6 bases for V and 3 bases for J; bases not matched to a gene: 7. Germline V gene data show CDR1 as MDHEN and CDR2 as SYDVKM. CDR3 in amino acids: CASSLWTGGNYEQYF. As DNA, the CDR3 is TGTGCCAGCAGCCTGTGGACAGGGGGCAACTACGAGCAGTACTTC.

The rearrangement uses TRBV27 and TRBJ2-7, with 8 bases identical to TRBD1. The CDR3 extends over 13 amino acids. The trim removed 6 bases at V and 4 bases at J, leaving 5 bases unmatched. Per the germline V gene, CDR1 is MNHEY and CDR2 is SMNVEV (reference sequence). The CDR3: CASSDRGKYEQYF. Here the CDR3 DNA reads TGTGCCAGCAGCGACAGGGGTAAATACGAGCAGTACTTC.

V usage is TRBV11-3 and J usage is TRBJ2-2, with 8 bases fitting TRBD1. Germline-derived CDR1 and CDR2 are SGHNT and YENEEA. After removal of 5 bases from V and 0 bases from J, the junction contained 5 bases not matched to a gene. The CDR3 covers 16 residues. The CDR3 protein is CASSPRTGPNTGELFF. The CDR3 bases are TGTGCCAGCAGCCCCCGGACAGGGCCGAACACCGGGGAGCTGTTTTTT.

This clone was counted between two and nine times. The J gene is TRBJ1-6, the V gene TRBV6-1; 9 bases match TRBD1. Trimming took 3 bases from V and 8 from J; bases not matched to a gene: 5. The CDR3 covers 15 residues. The germline V gene has CDR1 MNHNS and CDR2 SASEGT. CDR3 region: CASSERGQGDSPLHF. In nucleotides, the CDR3 is TGTGCCAGCAGTGAGAGGGGACAGGGAGATTCACCCCTCCACTTT.

The chain carries TRBV30 and TRBJ1-2; 8 nucleotides match TRBD1. This CDR3 has 16 amino acids. V was clipped by 4 bases and J by 8 bases; unmatched bases: 18. Germline assignment: CDR1 GTSNPN and CDR2 SVGIG (reference sequence). DNA of the CDR3: TGTGCCTGGACACCAGACGAGGGGCAGGGGGCCCGAGGCTACACCTTC. It is translated as CAWTPDEGQGARGYTF.

In its sample, this clone was seen a few times. The rearrangement links TRBV7-2 to TRBJ1-2; 8 bases agree with TRBD1. Trimming at V came to 6 bases and at J to 7 bases, leaving 13 bases not matched to a gene. The CDR3 runs 15 residues. Germline V lookup: CDR1 SGHTA, CDR2 FQGNSA. This CDR3 reads CASSLGRTGRAGYTF. The CDR3 DNA is TGTGCCAGCAGTCTCGGGAGGACAGGGAGAGCTGGCTACACCTTC.

CDR3: CASSYTLAGQETQYF. CDR3 bases: TGTGCCAGCAGTTACACGCTAGCAGGACAAGAGACCCAGTACTTC. The chain combines TRBV6-2 or TRBV6-3 with TRBJ2-5; maybe TRBD2 (5 bases). Germline V lookup: CDR1 MNHEY, CDR2 SVGEGT. This CDR3 spans 15 amino acids. V dropped 2 bases and J dropped 2 bases, with 12 bases sitting between them.

The rearrangement uses TRBV28 and TRBJ1-5; 8 positions agree with TRBD1. CDR3 length: 16 residues. The germline V gene has CDR1 MDHEN and CDR2 SYDVKM. V shed 0 bases, J shed 2 bases, and the junction held 3 bases outside the gene matches. The chain's CDR3 is CASSLWGGQGNQPQHF. CDR3 in DNA: TGTGCCAGCAGTTTATGGGGGGGACAGGGCAATCAGCCCCAGCATTTT.

This clone was picked up one time. This chain's CDR3 is CASSLPSGRTDTQYF. The CDR3 DNA reads TGTGCCAGCAGCCTCCCTAGCGGGAGAACAGATACGCAGTATTTT. The chain employs TRBV28 and TRBJ2-3; 10 bases fit TRBD2. The germline V gene encodes CDR1 MDHEN and CDR2 SYDVKM. The CDR3 is made up of 15 amino acids. Germline trimming cut 6 bases from V and 3 bases from J; bases unmatched to any gene: 6.

This rearrangement joins TRBV28 to TRBJ2-7; D might be TRBD2 (6 bases). V gave up 5 bases and J gave up 1 base, with 18 bases separating them. Germline CDR1 MDHEN, CDR2 SYDVKM. This CDR3 comprises 16 residues. The CDR3 spells CASSPHASGRSYEQYF. DNA of the CDR3: TGTGCCAGCAGTCCCCACGCCTCGGGGAGGTCCTACGAGCAGTACTTC.

The chain combines TRBV10-3 with TRBJ2-7; 7 nucleotides line up with TRBD1. The CDR3 extends over 13 amino acids. Trimming cost V 5 bases and J 5 bases; bases outside gene matches: 6. The germline V gene encodes CDR1 ENHRY and CDR2 SYGVKD. DNA of the CDR3: TGTGCCATCAGTCAGGGGGAAAAGGACGAGCAGTACTTC. Translation: CAISQGEKDEQYF.